This TCR beta chain was documented in a study of T cells in Graves' hyperthyroidism and ophthalmopathy. This clonotype appeared many times. Its antigen is still unknown. The TCR beta CDR3 regions underwent amplification using RNA transcripts as the source. Primed by the HTBI set, a first-round RT-PCR was run on the TCR CDR3. TCRdb redid the calling of the multiplex PCR reads with MiXCR, one entry per CDR3 protein. The repertoire holds around 340,000 distinct CDR3 sequences, with about a sixth as singletons. Based on clinical symptoms, serum thyroxine and TRAb, thyroid ultrasound and orbital computed tomography, diagnoses were reached. General study findings and limits: Ophthalmopathy got predicted by the model a median around six months before its onset.

Germline CDR1 is SNHLY and CDR2 is FYNNEI. The V end lost 4 bases, the J end lost 4 bases, and 14 bases lay between the germline ends. This CDR3 has 15 residues. This chain connects TRBV2 to TRBJ1-3; D not resolved. This receptor was taken from a woman in her 30s with Graves' hyperthyroidism that later progressed to Graves' ophthalmopathy. Material: blood. The chain's CDR3 is CASSVGGGPGNTIYF. CDR3 DNA: TGTGCCAGCAGTGTAGGAGGAGGGCCGGGAAACACCATATATTTT. Full variable domain (rest looked up from reference TRBV2 and TRBJ1-3): EPEVTQTPSHQVTQMGQEVILRCVPISNHLYFYWYRQILGQKVEFLVSFYNNEISEKSEIFDDQFSVERPDGSNFTLKIRSTKLEDSAMYFCASSVGGGPGNTIYFGEGSWLTVV.